This TCR beta chain was captured by sequencing in a study of T cell responses to AZD1222 COVID-19 vaccine. To note about this clone: The antigen remains undetermined.

The CDR3 extends over 15 amino acids. CDR1 and CDR2 from the germline V gene are MGHDK and SYGVNS. With V trimmed by 2 bases and J by 0 bases, 2 bases remained unmatched. Repertoires were generated with immunoSEQ multiplex PCR, while TCRdb's copy carries only in-frame clones and drops some. The repertoire holds about 87,000 clones, with 85% to 90% as singletons. General study points: Dominant CD4 TCR responses targeted spike regions 160-218 and 743-854. White British ancestry dominated among donors, who included more females, and clonal diversity was possibly underestimated.

Source: peripheral blood, taken on day 0 of AZD1222 vaccination. This TCR came from an adult in good health. The V gene is TRBV25-1, the J gene TRBJ2-3; 7 bases align to TRBD2. In DNA, the CDR3 is TGTGCCAGCAGTGAAGGCGGGGGTAGCACAGATACGCAGTATTTT. Protein product: CASSEGGGSTDTQYF.